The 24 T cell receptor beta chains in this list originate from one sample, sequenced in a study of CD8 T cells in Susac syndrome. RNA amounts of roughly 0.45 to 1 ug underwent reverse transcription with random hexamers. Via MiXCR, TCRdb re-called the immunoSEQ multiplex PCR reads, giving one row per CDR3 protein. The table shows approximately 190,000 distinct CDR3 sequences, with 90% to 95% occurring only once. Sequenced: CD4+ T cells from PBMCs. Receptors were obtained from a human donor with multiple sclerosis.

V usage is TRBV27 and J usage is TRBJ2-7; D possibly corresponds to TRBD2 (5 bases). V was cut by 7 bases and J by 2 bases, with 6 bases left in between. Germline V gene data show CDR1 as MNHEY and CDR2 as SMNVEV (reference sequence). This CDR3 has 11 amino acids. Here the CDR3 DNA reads TGTGCCAGCATGACTACCTACGAGCAGTACTTC. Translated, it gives CASMTTYEQYF.

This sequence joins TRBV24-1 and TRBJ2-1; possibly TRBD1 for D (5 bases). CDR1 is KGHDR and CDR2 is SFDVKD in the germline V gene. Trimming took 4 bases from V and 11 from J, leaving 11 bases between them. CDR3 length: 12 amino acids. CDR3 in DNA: TGTGCCACCAGTGACCTCGACAGACAGCAGTTCTTC. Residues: CATSDLDRQQFF.

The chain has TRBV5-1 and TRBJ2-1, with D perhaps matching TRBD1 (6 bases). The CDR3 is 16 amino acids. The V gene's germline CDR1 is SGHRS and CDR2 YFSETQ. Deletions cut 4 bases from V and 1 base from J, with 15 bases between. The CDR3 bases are TGCGCCAGCAGCATCGGTACAGGGTATTCCTACAATGAGCAGTTCTTC. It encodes CASSIGTGYSYNEQFF.

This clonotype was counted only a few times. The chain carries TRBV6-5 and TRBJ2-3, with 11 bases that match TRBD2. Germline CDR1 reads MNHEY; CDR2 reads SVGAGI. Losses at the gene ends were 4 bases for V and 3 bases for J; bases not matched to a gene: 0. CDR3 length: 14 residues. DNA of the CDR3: TGTGCCAGCAGTTCTAGCGGGGGGACAGATACGCAGTATTTT. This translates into CASSSSGGTDTQYF.

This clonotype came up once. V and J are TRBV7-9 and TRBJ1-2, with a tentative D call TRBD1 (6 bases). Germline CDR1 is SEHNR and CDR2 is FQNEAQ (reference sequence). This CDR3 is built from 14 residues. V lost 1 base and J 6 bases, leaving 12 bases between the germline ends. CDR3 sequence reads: CASSLVGGEDGYTF. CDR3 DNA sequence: TGTGCCAGCAGCTTAGTCGGGGGCGAAGATGGCTACACCTTC. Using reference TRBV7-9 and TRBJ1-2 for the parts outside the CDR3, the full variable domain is DTGVSQNPRHKITKRGQNVTFRCDPISEHNRLYWYRQTLGQGPEFLTYFQNEAQLEKSRLLSDRFSAERPKGSFSTLEIQRTEQGDSAMYLCASSLVGGEDGYTFGSGTRLTVV.

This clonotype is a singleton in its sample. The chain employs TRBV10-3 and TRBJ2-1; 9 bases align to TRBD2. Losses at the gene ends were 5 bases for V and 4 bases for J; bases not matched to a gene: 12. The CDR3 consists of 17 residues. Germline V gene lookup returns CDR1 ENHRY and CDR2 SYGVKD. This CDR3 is CAISSGSGGIGYNEQFF. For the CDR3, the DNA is TGTGCCATCAGTTCGGGAAGCGGGGGGATCGGATACAATGAGCAGTTCTTC.

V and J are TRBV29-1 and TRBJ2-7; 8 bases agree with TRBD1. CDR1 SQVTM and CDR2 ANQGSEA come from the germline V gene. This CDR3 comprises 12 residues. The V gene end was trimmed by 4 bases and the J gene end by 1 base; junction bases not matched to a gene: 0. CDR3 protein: CSVGTGSYEQYF. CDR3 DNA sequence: TGCAGCGTTGGGACAGGGTCCTACGAGCAGTACTTC.

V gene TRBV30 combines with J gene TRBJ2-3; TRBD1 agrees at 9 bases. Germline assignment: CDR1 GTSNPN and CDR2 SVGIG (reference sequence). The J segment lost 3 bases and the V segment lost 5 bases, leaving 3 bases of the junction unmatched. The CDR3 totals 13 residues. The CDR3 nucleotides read TGTGCCTGGGACAGGGGGTTAACAGATACGCAGTATTTT. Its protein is CAWDRGLTDTQYF. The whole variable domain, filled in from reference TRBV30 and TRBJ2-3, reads SQTIHQWPATLVQPVGSPLSLECTVEGTSNPNLYWYRQAAGRGLQLLFYSVGIGQISSEVPQNLSASRPQDRQFILSSKKLLLSDSGFYLCAWDRGLTDTQYFGPGTRLTVL.

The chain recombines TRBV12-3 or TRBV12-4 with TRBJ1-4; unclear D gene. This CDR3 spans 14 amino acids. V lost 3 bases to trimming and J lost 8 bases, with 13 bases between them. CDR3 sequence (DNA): TGTGCCAGCAGTTTTCGGACGGCTTCGGAAAAACTGTTTTTT. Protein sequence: CASSFRTASEKLFF.

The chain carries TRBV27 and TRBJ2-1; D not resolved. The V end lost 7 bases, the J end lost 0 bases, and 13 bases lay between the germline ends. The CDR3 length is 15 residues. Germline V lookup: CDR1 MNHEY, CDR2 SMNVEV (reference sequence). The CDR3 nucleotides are TGTGCCAGCACCCCCTGGGTGAGCTCCTACAATGAGCAGTTCTTC. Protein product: CASTPWVSSYNEQFF.

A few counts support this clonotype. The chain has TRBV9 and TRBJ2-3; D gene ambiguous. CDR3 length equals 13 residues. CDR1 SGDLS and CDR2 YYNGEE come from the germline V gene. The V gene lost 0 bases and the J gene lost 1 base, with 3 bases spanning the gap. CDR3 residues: CASSVVGTDTQYF. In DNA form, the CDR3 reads TGTGCCAGCAGCGTAGTGGGCACAGATACGCAGTATTTT.

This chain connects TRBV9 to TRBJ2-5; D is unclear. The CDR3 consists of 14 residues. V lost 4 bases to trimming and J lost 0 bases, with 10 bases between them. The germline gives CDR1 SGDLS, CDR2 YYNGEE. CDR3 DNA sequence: TGTGCCAGCAGCCTAAGCGTGGACCAAGAGACCCAGTACTTC. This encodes CASSLSVDQETQYF.

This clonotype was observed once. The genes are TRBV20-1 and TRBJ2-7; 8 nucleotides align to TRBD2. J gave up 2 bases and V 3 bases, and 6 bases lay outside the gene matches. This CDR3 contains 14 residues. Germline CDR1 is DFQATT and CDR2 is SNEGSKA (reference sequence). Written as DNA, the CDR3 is TGCAGTGCTAGTATCGGACTAGCTCCCTACGAGCAGTACTTC. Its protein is CSASIGLAPYEQYF.

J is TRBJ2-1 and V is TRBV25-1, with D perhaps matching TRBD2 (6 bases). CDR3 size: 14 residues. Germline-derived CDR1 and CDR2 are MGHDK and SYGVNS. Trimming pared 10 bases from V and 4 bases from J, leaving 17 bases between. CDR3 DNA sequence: TGTGCCACCCGGGAGACGGGCTCATACAATGAGCAGTTCTTC. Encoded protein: CATRETGSYNEQFF. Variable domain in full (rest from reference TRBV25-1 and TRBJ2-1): EADIYQTPRYLVIGTGKKITLECSQTMGHDKMYWYQQDPGMELHLIHYSYGVNSTEKGDLSSESTVSRIRTEHFPLTLESARPSHTSQYLCATRETGSYNEQFFGPGTRLTVL.

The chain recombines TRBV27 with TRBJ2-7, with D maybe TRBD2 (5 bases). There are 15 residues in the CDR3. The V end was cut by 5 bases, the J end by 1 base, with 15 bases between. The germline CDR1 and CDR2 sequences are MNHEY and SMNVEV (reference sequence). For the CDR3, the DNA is TGTGCCAGCAGTCCCCTGGCGAGGGCGTCCTACGAGCAGTACTTC. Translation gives CASSPLARASYEQYF.

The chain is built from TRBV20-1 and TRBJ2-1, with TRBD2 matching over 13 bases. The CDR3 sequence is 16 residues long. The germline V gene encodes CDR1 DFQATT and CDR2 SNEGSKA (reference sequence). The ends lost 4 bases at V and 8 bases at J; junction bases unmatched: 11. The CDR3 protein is CSATNPTSGGGDEQFF. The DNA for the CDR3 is TGCAGTGCTACAAACCCCACTAGCGGGGGGGGTGATGAGCAGTTCTTC.

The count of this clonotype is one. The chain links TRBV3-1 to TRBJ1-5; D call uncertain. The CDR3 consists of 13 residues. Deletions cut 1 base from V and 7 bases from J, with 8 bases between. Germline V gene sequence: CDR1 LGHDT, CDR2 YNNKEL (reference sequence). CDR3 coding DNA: TGTGCCAGCAGCCAAGGGCGCAGACAGCCCCAGCATTTT. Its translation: CASSQGRRQPQHF. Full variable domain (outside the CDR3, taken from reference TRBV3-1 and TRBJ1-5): DTAVSQTPKYLVTQMGNDKSIKCEQNLGHDTMYWYKQDSKKFLKIMFSYNNKELIINETVPNRFSPKSPDKAHLNLHINSLELGDSAVYFCASSQGRRQPQHFGDGTRLSIL.

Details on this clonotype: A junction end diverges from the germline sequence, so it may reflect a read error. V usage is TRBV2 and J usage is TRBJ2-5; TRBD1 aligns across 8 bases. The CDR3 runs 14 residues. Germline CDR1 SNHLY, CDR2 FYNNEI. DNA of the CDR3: TGTGCCAGCAACAGGGGGTCGACGGGCCCCTTCTCCGACTTC. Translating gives CASNRGSTGPFSDF. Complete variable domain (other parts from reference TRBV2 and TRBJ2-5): EPEVTQTPSHQVTQMGQEVILRCVPISNHLYFYWYRQILGQKVEFLVSFYNNEISEKSEIFDDQFSVERPDGSNFTLKIRSTKLEDSAMYFCASNRGSTGPFSDFGPGTRLLVL.

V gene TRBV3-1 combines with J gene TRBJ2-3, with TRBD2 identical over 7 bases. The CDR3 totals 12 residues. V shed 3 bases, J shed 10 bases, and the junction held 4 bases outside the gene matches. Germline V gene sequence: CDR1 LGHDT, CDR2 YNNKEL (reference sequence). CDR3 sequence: CASSHGEGPQYF. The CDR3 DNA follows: TGTGCCAGCAGCCACGGGGAGGGACCGCAGTATTTT.

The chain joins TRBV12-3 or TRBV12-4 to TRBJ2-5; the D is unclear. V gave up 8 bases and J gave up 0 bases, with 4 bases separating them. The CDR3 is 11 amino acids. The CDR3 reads CASLHQETQYF. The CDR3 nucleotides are TGTGCCAGCCTACACCAAGAGACCCAGTACTTC.

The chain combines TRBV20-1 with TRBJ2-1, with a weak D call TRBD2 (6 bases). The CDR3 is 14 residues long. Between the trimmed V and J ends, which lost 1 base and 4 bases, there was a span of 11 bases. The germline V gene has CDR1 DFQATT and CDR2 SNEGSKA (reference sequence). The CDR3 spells CSARALGLYNEQFF. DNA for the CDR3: TGCAGTGCTAGAGCCCTGGGACTTTACAATGAGCAGTTCTTC.

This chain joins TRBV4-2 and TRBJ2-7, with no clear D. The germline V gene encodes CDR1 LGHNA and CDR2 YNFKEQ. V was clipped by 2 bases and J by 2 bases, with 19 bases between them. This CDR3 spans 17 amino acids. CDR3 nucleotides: TGTGCCAGCAGCCAACAATACTCGGGCTTTGCCGCCTACGAGCAGTACTTC. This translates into CASSQQYSGFAAYEQYF.

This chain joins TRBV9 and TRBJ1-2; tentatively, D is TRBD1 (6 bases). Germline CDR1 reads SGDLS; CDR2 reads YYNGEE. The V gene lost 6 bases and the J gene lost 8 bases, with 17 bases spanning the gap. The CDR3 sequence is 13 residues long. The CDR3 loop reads CASTRGGGDGYTF. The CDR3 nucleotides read TGTGCCAGCACCAGAGGGGGGGGCGACGGCTACACCTTC.

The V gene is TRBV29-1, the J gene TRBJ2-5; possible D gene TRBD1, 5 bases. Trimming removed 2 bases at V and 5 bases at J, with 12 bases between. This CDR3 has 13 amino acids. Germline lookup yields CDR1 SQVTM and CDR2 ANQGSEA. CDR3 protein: CSVEPAGHETQYF. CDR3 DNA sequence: TGCAGCGTTGAACCGGCAGGGCACGAGACCCAGTACTTC.